This TCR beta chain was identified in a study of response to subunit inactivated influenza vaccine. Study results and caveats: After each seasonal influenza vaccination, few new T cells are recruited, the authors suggested.

A word on this clonotype: The antigen remains undetermined.

TCRdb independently ran MiXCR on the RT-PCR reads; one entry per CDR3 protein. The data hold some 800,000 distinct CDR3 sequences, with over 20% observed a single time. The receptor was derived from a man in his fifties who received an inactivated influenza vaccine. The source material was PBMCs from blood, sampled more than 4 days after vaccination.

The DNA of the CDR3 is TGTGCCAGCAGTCTAGATGGGGTTGACAATCAGCCCCAGCATTTT. This translates into CASSLDGVDNQPQHF. The chain joins TRBV6-1 to TRBJ1-5; D uncertain. The CDR3 is 15 residues long. V lost 5 bases and J lost 3, with 14 bases in between. Germline CDR1 MNHNS, CDR2 SASEGT.